This is a list of T cell receptor beta chains from one sample in a study of T cells in Graves' hyperthyroidism and ophthalmopathy. Using its own MiXCR run on the multiplex PCR reads, TCRdb lists one record per CDR3 protein. The repertoire consists of under 300,000 distinct CDR3 sequences, with approximately 12% occurring once and the leading ten covering about 8%. Sequencing input: blood. These receptors all stem from a woman aged 30 to 39 with Graves' hyperthyroidism that later progressed to Graves' ophthalmopathy. Both conserved end residues are part of each CDR3. Fields, in order: J gene, D gene, V gene, clone size, CDR3 protein, CDR3 DNA. A D gene is named only where the DNA matches it firmly. Rows give clone size only sometimes, using once, few, many, or a class for an expanded clone.

>TRBJ1-1|.|TRBV15|many
CATSRGTVNTEAFF
TGTGCCACCAGCAGAGGGACAGTAAACACTGAAGCTTTCTTT
>TRBJ2-7|.|TRBV7-2|many
CASSLVNSETGGTYEQYF
TGTGCCAGCAGCTTAGTTAACTCGGAGACTGGGGGGACCTACGAGCAGTACTTC
>TRBJ2-7|.|TRBV13|many
CASSYGLGRGNEQYF
TGTGCCAGCAGCTATGGACTGGGAAGAGGGAACGAGCAGTACTTC
>TRBJ1-1|.|TRBV4-2|many
CASSQEALRNTEAFF
TGTGCCAGCAGCCAAGAGGCCCTGAGGAACACTGAAGCTTTCTTT
>TRBJ2-3|.|TRBV7-9|many
CASSLTDAPDTQYF
TGTGCCAGCAGCCTAACGGACGCCCCAGATACGCAGTATTTT
>TRBJ1-2|TRBD1|TRBV7-9|many
CASSLLGGTGANYGYTF
TGTGCCAGCAGCTTATTGGGGGGCACAGGGGCCAACTATGGCTACACCTTC
>TRBJ1-1|.|TRBV20-1|many
CSASRHPNTEAFF
TGCAGTGCTAGTAGACACCCGAACACTGAAGCTTTCTTT
>TRBJ1-6|.|TRBV6-1|.
CASKGPNSPLHF
TGTGCCAGCAAGGGCCCCAATTCACCCCTCCACTTT
>TRBJ2-2|.|TRBV6-2/TRBV6-3|many
CASGLVQGAGELFF
TGTGCCAGTGGATTGGTCCAGGGAGCCGGGGAGCTGTTTTTT
>TRBJ2-7|.|TRBV4-1|many
CASSQELVRIYEQYF
TGCGCCAGCAGCCAAGAACTCGTCCGAATCTACGAGCAGTACTTC
>TRBJ1-2|.|TRBV3-1|many
CASSQGARAAYGYTF
TGTGCCAGCAGCCAAGGAGCTCGGGCAGCCTATGGCTACACCTTC
>TRBJ1-3|.|TRBV7-2|many
CASSLNWGKGNTIYF
TGTGCCAGCAGCTTAAACTGGGGCAAGGGAAACACCATATATTTT
>TRBJ2-1|.|TRBV20-1|.
CSAREGNNEQFF
TGCAGTGCTAGAGAAGGGAACAATGAGCAGTTCTTC
>TRBJ2-5|TRBD2|TRBV7-9|many
CANRQTLLAGVVGETQYF
TGTGCCAACAGACAAACCTTGCTAGCGGGAGTTGTAGGAGAGACCCAGTACTTC
>TRBJ2-2|TRBD2|TRBV7-8|many
CASSLALAGGPSTGELFF
TGTGCCAGCAGCTTAGCTCTAGCGGGAGGGCCGAGTACCGGGGAGCTGTTTTTT
>TRBJ2-3|.|TRBV20-1|many
CSADGSVPSLTQYF
TGCAGTGCGGACGGGTCCGTGCCTAGTTTGACGCAGTATTTT
>TRBJ1-1|.|TRBV6-6|.
CASSYRRGGGGTEAFF
TGTGCCAGCAGTTACCGCAGAGGGGGGGGGGGGACTGAAGCTTTCTTT
>TRBJ1-6|TRBD1|TRBV18|.
CASSPGTDRDNSPLHF
TGTGCCAGCTCACCAGGGACAGACCGAGATAATTCACCCCTCCACTTT
>TRBJ1-1|.|TRBV4-3|many
CASSLTDQGTEAFF
TGCGCCAGCAGCCTAACCGACCAGGGAACTGAAGCTTTCTTT
>TRBJ2-1|TRBD2|TRBV3-1|many
CASSQEWRESYNEQFF
TGTGCCAGCAGCCAAGAATGGCGGGAGTCCTACAATGAGCAGTTCTTC